This T cell receptor beta chain was obtained from a study of blood T cells in healthy people across ages (dated by TCRdb to about 2015). General notes on the study: In model experiments, roughly one uniquely barcoded TCR beta cDNA molecule per two T cells was captured by template switching. Donors were grouped into four age groups: young (average approximately 15 years), middle-aged (around 39), aged (around 60) and long-lived (approximately 78). For two donors (one aged 18 to 30 and one aged 80 or older), the study analyzed two additional independent replicas of 1 million unique cDNA reads from the same blood draw. To avoid experimental bias, donors of different ages were randomly spread across the sequencing lanes. The study measured age-related changes in TCR beta repertoire diversity using deep sequencing normalized with unique cDNA molecular identifiers. The study at large found these results: The long-lived group showed more naive CD4+ T cells, fewer expanded clones and increased TCR diversity than the aged group, suggesting age selection. Since profiling was done on bulk unsorted PBMCs, naive and antigen-experienced compartments could not be conclusively compared. The percentage of naive T cells measured by flow cytometry correlated strongly with observed TCR beta diversity. Estimates of total diversity based on one million sequenced T cells were regarded as lower bounds and as underestimates. Because the CMV infection status of the donors was unknown, age-related changes in expanded clonotypes may potentially have been confounded. As age increased, observed TCR beta diversity per million T cells dropped in a roughly linear way, and a significant reduction was already evident by age 40.

To prepare the library, 5' RACE was applied. The sequencing machine was an Illumina HiSeq 2500. A second roughly 6 to 12 cycle PCR used a sample-barcoded 5' primer and a J-beta primer mix. A unique molecular identifier was introduced onto each TCR beta cDNA molecule by a template-switch 5' adaptor carrying 12 random nucleotides. At least 2.5 million CDR3-containing paired-end reads were obtained from each sample. The Mint cDNA synthesis kit, primed by a TRBC-specific oligonucleotide, was used to synthesize first-strand cDNA from all RNA. All cDNA was treated with uracil-DNA glycosylase and then went through a first 18-cycle PCR with the universal primers M1SS and BC2_uni_R. The source study handled its data this way. Each sample was normalized by randomly selecting 1 million high-quality reads, each carrying a distinct molecular identifier. Instead of being binned into consensus sequences, reads that shared molecular identifiers were thrown out. MiTCR, set to a Q25 quality threshold and the strictest error-elimination algorithm, was used for CDR3 identification, clonotype clustering and error correction. A nonparametric unseen species model with Euler transformation was used to estimate lower-bound total TCR beta diversity. The public reads were quality trimmed at Q25 with fastp and then assembled into clones with MiXCR by TCRdb, keeping productive beta chains. Each entry merges the rows of one CDR3 protein and shows their most common DNA and genes. The V and J calls shown here were made by TCRdb, not taken from the authors' results. The sample profile shows about a million distinct CDR3 sequences; about 53% of them were found once. About 21% of the sample is in the top ten clones.

The donors were some 39 Caucasian individuals from Russia, aged roughly 6 to 100 years, who were systemically healthy. Each donor gave ten milliliters of peripheral blood, collected into EDTA-treated Vacutainer tubes. Ficoll-Paque density-gradient centrifugation was used to isolate PBMCs, with at least 6.5 million obtained per sample. Total RNA, at least 5 micrograms per sample, was extracted from PBMCs with Trizol reagent. The percentages of naive CD45RAhigh/CD27high T cells were determined by flow cytometry on a PBMC aliquot from every donor. On this clonotype itself: What this receptor recognizes is not known. Base-call qualities are not available, and no considerably larger clone is one nucleotide away.

V loses 6 bases, J loses 0 bases, and the germline ends lie 12 bases apart. CDR1 and CDR2 were assigned from the germline V gene as SGDLS and YYNGEE. The CDR3 starts with the cysteine, ends with the phenylalanine, and has 14 residues. The entry retains the CDR3 DNA only, 42 bases that are in frame from base 1. The chain is assembled from TRBV9 and TRBJ2-5; the D gene is possibly TRBD2, with 6 bases matching. The origin of this receptor is a woman aged 60 to 75 in good health. The material sequenced was blood. The CDR3 here reads CASTRSGDQETQYF. The DNA sequence is as follows: TGTGCCAGCACCCGTAGCGGAGACCAAGAGACCCAGTACTTC.